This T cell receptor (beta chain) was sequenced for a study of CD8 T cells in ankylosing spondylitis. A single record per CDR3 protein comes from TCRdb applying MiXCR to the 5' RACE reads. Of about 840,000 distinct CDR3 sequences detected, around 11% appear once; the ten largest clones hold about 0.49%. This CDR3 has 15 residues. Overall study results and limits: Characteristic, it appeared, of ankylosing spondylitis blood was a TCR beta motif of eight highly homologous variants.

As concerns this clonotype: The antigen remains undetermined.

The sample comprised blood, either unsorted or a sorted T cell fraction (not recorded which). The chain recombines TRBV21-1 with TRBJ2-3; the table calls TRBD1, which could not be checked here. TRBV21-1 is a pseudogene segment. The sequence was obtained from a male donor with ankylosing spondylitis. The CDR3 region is CASSNGRRDFFTQYF. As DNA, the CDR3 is TGTGCCAGCAGCAACGGGCGTCGGGATTTCTTTACGCAGTATTTT.